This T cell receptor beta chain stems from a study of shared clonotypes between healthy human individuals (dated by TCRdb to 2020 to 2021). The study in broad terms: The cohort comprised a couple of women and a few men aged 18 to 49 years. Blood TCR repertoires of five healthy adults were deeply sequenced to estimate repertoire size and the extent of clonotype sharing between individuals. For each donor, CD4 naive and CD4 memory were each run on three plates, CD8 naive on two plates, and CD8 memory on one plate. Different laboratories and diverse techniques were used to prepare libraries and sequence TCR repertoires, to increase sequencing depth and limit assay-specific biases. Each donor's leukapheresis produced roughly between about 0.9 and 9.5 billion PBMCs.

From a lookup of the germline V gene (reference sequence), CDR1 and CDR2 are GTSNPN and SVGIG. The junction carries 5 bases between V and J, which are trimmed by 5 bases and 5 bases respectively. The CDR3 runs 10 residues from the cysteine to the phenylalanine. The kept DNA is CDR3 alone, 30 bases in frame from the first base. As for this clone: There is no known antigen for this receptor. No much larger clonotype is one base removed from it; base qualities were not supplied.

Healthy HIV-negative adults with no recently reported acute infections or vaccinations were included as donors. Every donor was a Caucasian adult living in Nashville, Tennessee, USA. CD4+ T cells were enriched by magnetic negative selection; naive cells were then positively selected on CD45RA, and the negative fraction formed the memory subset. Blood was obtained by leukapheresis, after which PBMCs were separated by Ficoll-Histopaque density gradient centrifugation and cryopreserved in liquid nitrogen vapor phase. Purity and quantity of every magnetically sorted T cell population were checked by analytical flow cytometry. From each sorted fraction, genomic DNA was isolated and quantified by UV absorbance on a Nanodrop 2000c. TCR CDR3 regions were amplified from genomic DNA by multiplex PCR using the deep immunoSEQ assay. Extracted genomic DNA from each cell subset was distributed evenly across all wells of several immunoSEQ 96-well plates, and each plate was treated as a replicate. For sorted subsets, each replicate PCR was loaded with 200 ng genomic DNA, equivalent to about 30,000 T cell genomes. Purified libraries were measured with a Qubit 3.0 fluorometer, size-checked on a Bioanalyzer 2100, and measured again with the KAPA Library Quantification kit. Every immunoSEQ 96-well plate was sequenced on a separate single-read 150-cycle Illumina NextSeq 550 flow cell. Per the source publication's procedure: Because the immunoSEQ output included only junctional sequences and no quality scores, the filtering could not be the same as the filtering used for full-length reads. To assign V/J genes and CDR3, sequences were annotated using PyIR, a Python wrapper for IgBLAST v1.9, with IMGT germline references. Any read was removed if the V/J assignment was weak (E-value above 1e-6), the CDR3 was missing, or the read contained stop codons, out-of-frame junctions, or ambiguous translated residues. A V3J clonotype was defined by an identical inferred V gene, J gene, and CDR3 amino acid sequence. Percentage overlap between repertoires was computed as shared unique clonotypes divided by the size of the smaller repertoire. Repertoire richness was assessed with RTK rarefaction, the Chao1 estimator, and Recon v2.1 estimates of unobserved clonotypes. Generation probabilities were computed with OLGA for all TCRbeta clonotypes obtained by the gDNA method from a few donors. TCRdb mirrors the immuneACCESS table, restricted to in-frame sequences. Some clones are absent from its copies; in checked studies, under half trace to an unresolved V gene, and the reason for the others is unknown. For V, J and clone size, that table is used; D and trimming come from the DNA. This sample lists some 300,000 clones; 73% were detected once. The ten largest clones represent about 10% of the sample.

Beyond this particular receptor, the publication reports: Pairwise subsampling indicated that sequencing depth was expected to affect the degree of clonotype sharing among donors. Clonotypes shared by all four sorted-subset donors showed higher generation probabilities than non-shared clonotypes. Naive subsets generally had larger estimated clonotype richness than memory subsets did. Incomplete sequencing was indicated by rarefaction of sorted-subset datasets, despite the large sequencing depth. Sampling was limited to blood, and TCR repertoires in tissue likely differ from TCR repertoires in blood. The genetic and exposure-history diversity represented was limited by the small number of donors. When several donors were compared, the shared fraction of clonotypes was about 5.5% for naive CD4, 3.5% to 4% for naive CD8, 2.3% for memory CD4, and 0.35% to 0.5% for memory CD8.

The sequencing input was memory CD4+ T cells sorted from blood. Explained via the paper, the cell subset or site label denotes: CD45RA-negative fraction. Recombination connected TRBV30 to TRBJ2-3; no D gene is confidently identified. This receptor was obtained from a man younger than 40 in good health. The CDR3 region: CAWSEDTQYF. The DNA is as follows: TGTGCCTGGTCGGAAGATACGCAGTATTTT.